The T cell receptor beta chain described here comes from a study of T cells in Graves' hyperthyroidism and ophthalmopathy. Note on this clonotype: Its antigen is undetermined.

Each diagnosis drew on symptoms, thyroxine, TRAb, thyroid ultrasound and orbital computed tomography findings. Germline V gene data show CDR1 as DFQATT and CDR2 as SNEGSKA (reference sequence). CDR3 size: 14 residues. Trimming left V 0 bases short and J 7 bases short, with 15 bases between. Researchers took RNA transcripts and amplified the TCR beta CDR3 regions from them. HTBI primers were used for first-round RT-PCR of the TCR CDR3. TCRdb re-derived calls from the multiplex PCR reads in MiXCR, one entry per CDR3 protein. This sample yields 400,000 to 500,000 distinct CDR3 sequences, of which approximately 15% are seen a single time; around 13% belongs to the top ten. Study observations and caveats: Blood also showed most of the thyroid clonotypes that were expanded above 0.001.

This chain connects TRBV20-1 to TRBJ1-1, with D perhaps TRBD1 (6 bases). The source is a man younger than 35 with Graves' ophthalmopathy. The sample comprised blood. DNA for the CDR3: TGCAGTGCTAGAGAGGGGGGCTCTATTCGTGAAGCTTTCTTT. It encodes CSAREGGSIREAFF.